This TCR beta chain was identified during a study of OX40 agonist ivuxolimab in advanced cancers. Study-wide results and caveats: Relatively little clonal expansion, among the lowest observed, appeared in partial responders at 0.1-3.0 mg/kg. Undetermined was the antigen specificity of the expanded peripheral T cells.

A note on this clone: Its matching antigen is unknown.

The CDR3 loop spans 17 amino acids. CDR1 and CDR2 (germline): SGHTA, FQGNSA. The J segment lost 4 bases and the V segment lost 5 bases, leaving 15 bases of the junction unmatched. Produced via immunoSEQ multiplex PCR; TCRdb's table is partial and in-frame only. The sample carries tens of thousands of clones, approximately 80% recorded once. The TCR sequence derives from an adult with an advanced solid tumor such as melanoma, head and neck, liver or kidney cancer. Material: CD4+ or CD8+ T cells sorted from blood, obtained in a trial of the OX40 agonist ivuxolimab. This sequence joins TRBV7-2 and TRBJ1-2; 8 bases are a match to TRBD1. CDR3 nucleotides: TGTGCCAGCAGCCTGCAACTCCTGGGACAGGCGGGCTATGGCTACACCTTC. Translating it yields CASSLQLLGQAGYGYTF.